These 32 T cell receptor beta chains came from one sample sequenced in a study of vaccination and CD4 T cells after COVID-19. Antigens for these TCRs are unknown. Cultured CD4+ T-cell DNA underwent Oncomine TCR Beta short-read sequencing. TCRdb reprocessed the PCR reads with MiXCR, giving one entry per CDR3 protein. Of under 30,000 distinct CDR3 sequences in the sample, around 42% were seen once. As for time point: late sampling 161 to 241 days after vaccination in a few convalescent patients. Treatment described: approximately 10-day PBMC culture with coronavirus spike peptide pools or control peptides (ViraFEST assay). The source material was CD4+ T cells from blood, cultured in vitro, sampled about 7 months after SARS-CoV-2 vaccination. The receptors here all came from a human donor who had recovered from COVID-19.

This clonotype was seen only a few times. This chain connects TRBV24-1 to TRBJ2-5; perhaps TRBD1 as D (6 bases). The CDR3 runs 15 residues. In germline, CDR1 is KGHDR, CDR2 SFDVKD. V dropped 4 bases and J dropped 2 bases, with 13 bases sitting between them. CDR3 sequence: CATSEGARGQETQYF. CDR3 bases: TGTGCCACCAGTGAGGGGGCGAGGGGGCAAGAGACCCAGTACTTC.

CDR3 DNA sequence: TGTGCCAGCCGTAGGGAATACACCGGGGAGCTGTTTTTT. It codes for CASRREYTGELFF. The chain carries TRBV7-6 and TRBJ2-2; D remains ambiguous. V lost 8 bases to trimming and J lost 3 bases, with 10 bases between them. Germline values: CDR1 SGHVS, CDR2 FNYEAQ. The CDR3 consists of 13 residues. The full variable domain, completed using reference TRBV7-6 and TRBJ2-2, is GAGVSQSPRYKVTKRGQDVALRCDPISGHVSLYWYRQALGQGPEFLTYFNYEAQQDKSGLPNDRFSAERPEGSISTLTIQRTEQRDSAMYRCASRREYTGELFFGEGSRLTVL.

The genes are TRBV28 and TRBJ1-5; 8 nucleotides line up with TRBD1. V was clipped by 2 bases and J by 2 bases; unmatched bases: 2. The CDR3 totals 15 residues. Germline loops: CDR1 MDHEN, CDR2 SYDVKM. The CDR3 is CASSLRQGRNQPQHF. CDR3 DNA sequence: TGTGCCAGCAGTTTACGACAGGGGCGCAATCAGCCCCAGCATTTT.

This clonotype was detected only a few times. The V call is TRBV20-1, the J call TRBJ2-5; D might be TRBD2 (6 bases). V lost 6 bases, J lost 2 bases, and 7 bases lay in between. The CDR3 contains 11 residues. Germline lookup yields CDR1 DFQATT and CDR2 SNEGSKA (reference sequence). CDR3 DNA sequence: TGCAGTGCCGGGACTCAAGAGACCCAGTACTTC. Its translation is CSAGTQETQYF.

The chain couples TRBV20-1 to TRBJ2-3; TRBD2 agrees at 14 bases. After removal of 2 bases from V and 0 bases from J, the junction contained 10 bases not matched to a gene. This CDR3 spans 19 amino acids. Germline V gives CDR1 DFQATT, CDR2 SNEGSKA (reference sequence). DNA for the CDR3: TGCAGTGCTAGATGGGGGGTGACTAGCGGGAGGGCTAGCACAGATACGCAGTATTTT. Protein product: CSARWGVTSGRASTDTQYF.

The genes are TRBV25-1 and TRBJ2-5; tentatively, D is TRBD1 (6 bases). V gave up 5 bases and J gave up 0 bases, with 10 bases separating them. The CDR3 has 14 residues. Germline-derived CDR1 and CDR2 are MGHDK and SYGVNS. CDR3 residues: CASSLHRDQETQYF. The CDR3 region has the DNA TGTGCCAGCAGTTTACACAGGGACCAAGAGACCCAGTACTTC. Using reference TRBV25-1 and TRBJ2-5 for the parts outside the CDR3, the full variable domain is EADIYQTPRYLVIGTGKKITLECSQTMGHDKMYWYQQDPGMELHLIHYSYGVNSTEKGDLSSESTVSRIRTEHFPLTLESARPSHTSQYLCASSLHRDQETQYFGPGTRLLVL.

The CDR3 region has the DNA TGTGCCAGCAGCCCCAGGACAGGGCGGGATTCACCCCTCCACTTT. Protein product: CASSPRTGRDSPLHF. This chain uses TRBV7-2 with TRBJ1-6, with 8 bases aligning to TRBD1. The germline gives CDR1 SGHTA, CDR2 FQGNSA. Trimming removed 5 bases from V and 8 bases from J; junction bases left unmatched: 8. This CDR3 comprises 15 residues.

This clonotype is classed as medium-sized. The CDR3 region is CSARPREVGQYF. The DNA for the CDR3 is TGCAGTGCTAGGCCTAGGGAGGTGGGGCAGTATTTT. V and J are TRBV20-1 and TRBJ2-3; maybe TRBD2 (6 bases). Deletions cut 3 bases from V and 11 bases from J, with 15 bases between. In germline, CDR1 is DFQATT, CDR2 SNEGSKA (reference sequence). The CDR3 totals 12 residues.

V gene TRBV2 combines with J gene TRBJ2-1; D unclear. Germline values: CDR1 SNHLY, CDR2 FYNNEI. The CDR3 spans 15 residues. V was clipped by 4 bases and J by 0 bases, with 10 bases between them. CDR3 residues: CASSGILTSYNEQFF. The CDR3, as DNA: TGTGCCAGCAGTGGGATCTTAACCTCCTACAATGAGCAGTTCTTC.

The J gene is TRBJ1-1, the V gene TRBV24-1; tentatively, D is TRBD1 (5 bases). Between the trimmed V and J ends, which lost 4 bases and 4 bases, there was a span of 15 bases. Germline assignment: CDR1 KGHDR and CDR2 SFDVKD. This CDR3 has 15 amino acids. The CDR3 loop is CATSESGRGGTEAFF. The CDR3 coding sequence is TGTGCCACCAGTGAGTCCGGGAGGGGAGGCACTGAAGCTTTCTTT.

This clonotype was seen a handful of times. The CDR3 coding sequence is TGTGCCACCAGTGCGGACCTGGATACGCAGTATTTT. Amino acids: CATSADLDTQYF. The chain joins TRBV24-1 to TRBJ2-3; no clear D gene. V lost 5 bases and J lost 6, with 8 bases in between. This CDR3 spans 12 amino acids. Germline V gene data show CDR1 as KGHDR and CDR2 as SFDVKD.

This sequence joins TRBV24-1 and TRBJ2-5, with 13 bases fitting TRBD2. The CDR3 consists of 13 residues. Germline assignment: CDR1 KGHDR and CDR2 SFDVKD. CDR3 amino acids: CVTGLAGQETQYF. CDR3 in DNA: TGTGTCACGGGACTAGCGGGACAAGAGACCCAGTACTTC.

The chain has TRBV5-4 and TRBJ2-4; D is perhaps TRBD2 (7 bases). Germline V gene sequence: CDR1 SGHNT, CDR2 YYREEE (reference sequence). V was pared by 4 bases and J by 7 bases, with 18 bases between. The CDR3 totals 15 residues. For the CDR3, the DNA is TGTGCCAGCAGCCGGGACTGGGGGGGCCCTAACATTCAGTACTTC. It translates to CASSRDWGGPNIQYF.

This chain links TRBV20-1 with TRBJ1-5; D is uncertain. The CDR3 totals 13 residues. V was shortened by 0 bases and J by 5 bases, with 8 bases between the two germline ends. CDR1 DFQATT and CDR2 SNEGSKA come from the germline V gene (reference sequence). As DNA, the CDR3 is TGCAGTGCTAGAGATTGGGCAGATCAGCCCCAGCATTTT. It encodes CSARDWADQPQHF.

This clonotype was seen more than once but under ten times. This chain links TRBV15 with TRBJ2-7; D not certain. The CDR3 contains 13 residues. Trimming pared 0 bases from V and 3 bases from J, leaving 6 bases between. Looked up from germline, CDR1 is LNHNV and CDR2 is YYDKDF (reference sequence). CDR3 amino acids: CATSRDRVYEQYF. The DNA for the CDR3 is TGTGCCACCAGCAGAGATCGGGTCTACGAGCAGTACTTC.

There are a few counts of this clonotype. The CDR3 bases are TGTGCCAGCAGACGTACCTTAGCGGGAGGGCAGGGAGATACGCAGTATTTT. Its translation is CASRRTLAGGQGDTQYF. The V call is TRBV6-1, the J call TRBJ2-3, with 11 bases fitting TRBD2. Germline CDR1 and CDR2: MNHNS and SASEGT. The CDR3 consists of 17 residues. Trimming at V came to 6 bases and at J to 5 bases, leaving 13 bases not matched to a gene.

The J gene is TRBJ2-5, the V gene TRBV20-1, with TRBD2 matching 9 bases. The CDR3 totals 16 residues. Unmatched junction bases numbered 13, after V lost 6 bases and J lost 2 bases. CDR1 is DFQATT and CDR2 is SNEGSKA in the germline V gene (reference sequence). The CDR3 region has the DNA TGCAGTGCCGAAGAAACCATAGCGGGAGTACAAGAGACCCAGTACTTC. Its translation is CSAEETIAGVQETQYF.

This clonotype has a handful of counts. The chain links TRBV6-2 or TRBV6-3 to TRBJ2-7; maybe TRBD2 (6 bases). Trimming pared 8 bases from V and 6 bases from J, leaving 11 bases between. CDR3 length equals 11 residues. The germline V gene encodes CDR1 MNHEY and CDR2 SVGEGT. The CDR3 spells CASGEVVEQYF. CDR3 sequence (DNA): TGTGCCAGCGGGGAGGTAGTCGAGCAGTACTTC.

The V gene is TRBV20-1, the J gene TRBJ2-3; D call uncertain. The germline V and J ends were trimmed by 0 bases and 2 bases, with 6 bases remaining between them. Germline assignment: CDR1 DFQATT and CDR2 SNEGSKA (reference sequence). The CDR3 is made up of 13 amino acids. The CDR3 DNA is TGCAGTGCTAGAGATCGTGCCACAGATACGCAGTATTTT. This encodes CSARDRATDTQYF.

This clonotype was seen only a few times. This chain connects TRBV6-2 or TRBV6-3 to TRBJ1-1; 8 nucleotides agree with TRBD1. Germline lookup yields CDR1 MNHEY and CDR2 SVGEGT. Trimming removed 6 bases from V and 1 base from J; junction bases left unmatched: 7. CDR3 length: 15 residues. This CDR3 reads CASRRWDRQNTEAFF. As DNA, the CDR3 is TGTGCCAGCAGACGCTGGGACAGGCAGAACACTGAAGCTTTCTTT.

The chain combines TRBV19 with TRBJ1-5, with D tentatively TRBD1 (5 bases). Germline V lookup: CDR1 LNHDA, CDR2 SQIVND (reference sequence). Deletions cut 4 bases from V and 11 bases from J, with 21 bases between. CDR3 length: 15 amino acids. CDR3 residues: CASSSSAGTPRTQHF. The DNA for the CDR3 is TGTGCCAGTAGTAGTTCGGCAGGGACCCCACGGACCCAGCATTTT.

V gene TRBV15 combines with J gene TRBJ1-6; D possibly corresponds to TRBD1 (6 bases). V was clipped by 0 bases and J by 7 bases, with 16 bases between them. Germline CDR1 and CDR2: LNHNV and YYDKDF (reference sequence). CDR3 length: 17 amino acids. Here the CDR3 DNA reads TGTGCCACCAGCAGAGACTCCCAGGGGACTTACAATTCACCCCTCCACTTT. It yields the protein CATSRDSQGTYNSPLHF.

This clonotype was detected a few times. The V gene is TRBV27, the J gene TRBJ1-1; D remains ambiguous. Germline assignment: CDR1 MNHEY and CDR2 SMNVEV (reference sequence). The CDR3 is 14 residues long. V was pared by 0 bases and J by 1 base, with 6 bases between. CDR3 residues: CASSLSRRNTEAFF. Here the CDR3 DNA reads TGTGCCAGCAGTTTATCCCGGAGGAACACTGAAGCTTTCTTT.

The chain couples TRBV28 to TRBJ2-7, with D possibly matching TRBD2 (5 bases). This CDR3 has 14 amino acids. V was shortened by 3 bases and J by 0 bases, with 9 bases between the two germline ends. Germline values: CDR1 MDHEN, CDR2 SYDVKM. The CDR3 bases are TGTGCCAGCAGTTTCTTCGGGAACTCCTACGAGCAGTACTTC. Its translation is CASSFFGNSYEQYF.

V and J are TRBV7-7 and TRBJ2-3; D unclear. This CDR3 is 14 amino acids long. Trimming shortened V by 4 bases and J by 0 bases, and 8 bases separated the two germline ends. Germline CDR1 is SSHAT and CDR2 is FNYEAQ (reference sequence). CDR3 sequence: CASSSLGSTDTQYF. The CDR3 DNA sequence: TGTGCCAGCAGCTCCCTGGGTAGCACAGATACGCAGTATTTT. The variable domain in full, completed from reference TRBV7-7 and TRBJ2-3, reads GAGVSQSPRYKVTKRGQDVTLRCDPISSHATLYWYQQALGQGPEFLTYFNYEAQPDKSGLPSDRFSAERPEGSISTLTIQRTEQRDSAMYRCASSSLGSTDTQYFGPGTRLTVL.

V and J are TRBV4-2 and TRBJ2-5; D is perhaps TRBD1 (5 bases). Per germline, CDR1 LGHNA and CDR2 YNFKEQ. This CDR3 contains 14 residues. V was cut by 4 bases and J by 5 bases, with 14 bases left in between. As DNA, the CDR3 is TGTGCCAGCAGCCCATCTAGGACAAGGGAGACCCAGTACTTC. The encoded protein is CASSPSRTRETQYF.

This clonotype was detected only a few times. This chain connects TRBV20-1 to TRBJ2-7, with D unclear. CDR1 is DFQATT, CDR2 SNEGSKA, per germline (reference sequence). Trimming took off 7 bases at V and 1 base at J, with 5 bases between the two ends. CDR3 length equals 10 residues. As DNA, the CDR3 is TGCAGTGGAGGATCCTACGAGCAGTACTTC. Encoded protein: CSGGSYEQYF.

The rearrangement uses TRBV15 and TRBJ1-1; no clear D. Germline CDR1 is LNHNV and CDR2 is YYDKDF (reference sequence). Trimming cost V 0 bases and J 2 bases, with 7 bases left between them. The CDR3 sequence is 14 residues long. This chain's CDR3 is CATSRDRVNTEAFF. The CDR3 DNA sequence: TGTGCCACCAGCAGAGATCGAGTAAACACTGAAGCTTTCTTT.

This clonotype was seen a single time. This rearrangement joins TRBV6-1 to TRBJ1-5; D uncertain. Deletions cut 2 bases from V and 6 bases from J, with 17 bases between. The CDR3 is 16 amino acids. Germline V gives CDR1 MNHNS, CDR2 SASEGT. The CDR3 protein is CASSESRATRRQPQHF. In DNA form, the CDR3 reads TGTGCCAGCAGTGAATCCCGGGCAACCCGCCGTCAGCCCCAGCATTTT.

This clonotype was observed a few times. The J gene is TRBJ2-3, the V gene TRBV20-1; D uncertain. V was pared by 5 bases and J by 6 bases, with 9 bases between. Germline-derived CDR1 and CDR2 are DFQATT and SNEGSKA (reference sequence). The CDR3 is 11 amino acids. The CDR3 region has the DNA TGCAGTGCTCCCTTCGGGGATACGCAGTATTTT. It encodes CSAPFGDTQYF.

The chain is built from TRBV10-3 and TRBJ2-1; 9 bases are a match to TRBD1. Looked up from germline, CDR1 is ENHRY and CDR2 is SYGVKD. With 6 bases clipped from V and 7 bases from J, the junction kept 7 bases outside the gene matches. The CDR3 spans 14 residues. CDR3 bases: TGTGCCATCAGAACCGGGACAGGGCCAAATGAGCAGTTCTTC. Protein: CAIRTGTGPNEQFF.

This clonotype came up a few times. This rearrangement joins TRBV10-1 to TRBJ2-2; D may be TRBD1 (5 bases). Germline lookup yields CDR1 WNHNN and CDR2 SYGVQD (reference sequence). CDR3 length: 14 amino acids. Trimming shortened V by 8 bases and J by 2 bases, and 12 bases separated the two germline ends. The CDR3 DNA reads as TGCGCCAGCGGACCACAGGAAAACACCGGGGAGCTGTTTTTT. Encoded protein: CASGPQENTGELFF.